The clone carrying this T cell receptor beta chain was observed a single time. What it binds is unknown. The naive CD8 subset, CD45RO-negative cells positively selected for CCR7, excluded terminally differentiated effector memory CD45RA+ cells. About 30,000 T cell genomes, or around 180 ng DNA, went into the sorted-subset replicate PCRs. The protocol was immunoSEQ multiplex PCR, while the TCRdb copy is restricted to in-frame clones and leaves out a portion. This sample has about 2,100,000 clones, with 85% to 95% found just once. This sample was taken from a study of shared clonotypes between healthy human individuals. Study-wide background: Three plates each covered CD4 naive and memory; CD8 naive two, CD8 memory one.

V gave up 2 bases and J gave up 2 bases; unmatched junction bases: 2. Germline V CDR1 and CDR2: SGHKS, YYEKEE (reference sequence). CDR3 length: 15 residues. Study observations and caveats: Memory subsets generally showed lower estimated richness than naive subsets.

The origin of this receptor is a man aged 18 to 35 in good health. Some clones in this sample may be carry-over from other donors' samples. J is TRBJ2-7 and V is TRBV5-5, with 12 bases fitting TRBD2. The sample consisted of naive CD8+ T cells from PBMCs. CDR3 region: CASSFLAGGTYEQYF. CDR3 nucleotides: TGTGCCAGCAGCTTTCTAGCGGGGGGGACCTACGAGCAGTACTTC.